Listed below are T cell receptor beta chains from one sample, sequenced in a study of memory CD4+ T cells and cytomegalovirus serostatus. Produced via immunoSEQ multiplex PCR; TCRdb's table is partial and in-frame only. The sample has 56,000 or so clones; about 80% are singletons. The sample taken for sequencing was memory CD4+ T cells from blood. Source of these receptors: an adult in good health and CMV-seronegative. The CDR3 runs from the conserved cysteine through the conserved F or W. D genes are given only for firm matches. The listing skips clone size in some rows; elsewhere it reads once, few, many or a size class.

-	once	TRBJ1-1	TRBV15	13	TGTGCCACCAGCAGAGATCGAGGCGCTGAAGCTTTCTTT	CATSRDRGAEAFF
-	-	TRBJ1-5	TRBV19	16	TGTGCCAGTAGTAGCAGACGGCAGGGATTGGGTCAGCCCCAGCATTTT	CASSSRRQGLGQPQHF
-	-	TRBJ1-5	TRBV4-1	15	TGCGCCAGCAGCCAACCTGGCCTTAGCAATCAGCCCCAGCATTTT	CASSQPGLSNQPQHF
TRBD1	-	TRBJ1-6	TRBV10-3	16	TGTGCCATCAGTCCCGGGACAGCAGCTTATAATTCACCCCTCCACTTT	CAISPGTAAYNSPLHF
-	-	TRBJ1-2	TRBV9	12	TGTGCCAGCAGCCGGGCCGCTAGGGGCTACACCTTC	CASSRAARGYTF
-	few	TRBJ1-1	TRBV19	11	TGTGCCAGTGGGGGGTTCACTGAAGCTTTCTTT	CASGGFTEAFF
-	-	TRBJ2-1	TRBV18	12	TGTGCCAGCTCAAAGACAGGAGATGAGCAGTTCTTC	CASSKTGDEQFF
TRBD2	-	TRBJ2-2	TRBV28	19	TGTGCCAGCAGTCCGCCCAGGGTAGCGGGATATAGAGCTGGCGGGGAGCTGTTTTTT	CASSPPRVAGYRAGGELFF
TRBD1	-	TRBJ1-1	TRBV12-5	17	TGTGCTAGTGGTTTCACAGGACAGGGAGGGCTCCAAACTGAAGCTTTCTTT	CASGFTGQGGLQTEAFF
-	-	TRBJ2-1	TRBV5-1	16	TGCGCCAGCAGCCCGATAACTTCGGGACTCTACAATGAGCAGTTCTTC	CASSPITSGLYNEQFF
-	-	TRBJ1-1	TRBV2	13	TGTGCCAGCAGTGAAGTTGGGGCAGGGGAAGCTTTCTTT	CASSEVGAGEAFF
-	-	TRBJ2-5	TRBV11-2	16	TGTGCCAGCAGCTTAGTCGCAGGGAGAGGGCAAGAGACCCAGTACTTC	CASSLVAGRGQETQYF
-	-	TRBJ1-1	TRBV28	14	TGTGCCAGCAGTTTGAGGCAGAGGAACACTGAAGCTTTCTTT	CASSLRQRNTEAFF
-	few	TRBJ1-6	TRBV4-3	14	TGCGCCAGCAGCCAACAAGACGGAAATTCACCCCTCCACTTT	CASSQQDGNSPLHF
-	-	TRBJ1-1	TRBV27	14	TGTGCCAGCAGTTTTCGGGATATGAACACTGAAGCTTTCTTT	CASSFRDMNTEAFF
-	many	TRBJ1-1	TRBV4-1	16	TGCGCCAGCAGGAGAACAGGGTTCTATAGCGGGGCTGAAGCTTTCTTT	CASRRTGFYSGAEAFF
-	-	TRBJ1-2	TRBV10-3	13	TGTGCCATCAGTGAGCGGCAGAACTATGGCTACACCTTC	CAISERQNYGYTF
TRBD2	-	TRBJ2-1	TRBV11-3	13	TGTGCCAGCAGCTTAGAAGCGGGAAACGAGCAGTTCTTC	CASSLEAGNEQFF
TRBD1	-	TRBJ1-1	TRBV4-1	15	TGCGCCAGCAGCCAGGGACAGGGGGGGAACACTGAAGCTTTCTTT	CASSQGQGGNTEAFF
-	-	TRBJ2-5	TRBV27	16	TGTGCCAGCAGTTTCCGACCCGACAGGCAGAAAGAGACCCAGTACTTC	CASSFRPDRQKETQYF
TRBD2	-	TRBJ2-7	TRBV7-6	20	TGTGCCAGCAGCTTAGCGACCGGGACAGGGGCTAGCGGGAGGGCGAGCGAGCAGTACTTC	CASSLATGTGASGRASEQYF
-	-	TRBJ1-5	TRBV15	14	TGTGCCACCAGTACCGACATTATCAATCAGCCCCAGCATTTT	CATSTDIINQPQHF
-	-	TRBJ1-1	TRBV11-2	13	TGTGCCAGCAGCTTAGACGGCGTGTCTGAAGCTTTCTTT	CASSLDGVSEAFF
-	-	TRBJ1-1	TRBV19	14	TGTGCCAGTAGACCCCCCGGGACGAACACTGAAGCTTTCTTT	CASRPPGTNTEAFF
-	-	TRBJ2-7	TRBV29-1	12	TGCAGCGTTGGTAGAGAAACCTACGAGCAGTACTTC	CSVGRETYEQYF
-	-	TRBJ2-7	TRBV23-1	15	TGCGCCAGCAGTCAATGGCGTCAGGCCTCCTACGAGCAGTACTTC	CASSQWRQASYEQYF
-	-	TRBJ2-7	TRBV28	16	TGTGCCAGCAGTTTATTTGTCCTGGCAGGATTCTACGAGCAGTACTTC	CASSLFVLAGFYEQYF
-	-	TRBJ2-7	TRBV6-6	15	TGTGCCAGCAGTTACTCGCGGACTGGGCCATACGAGCAGTACTTC	CASSYSRTGPYEQYF
-	-	TRBJ1-1	TRBV7-2	14	TGTGCCAGCAGCTTAACTGCTGCGAACACTGAAGCTTTCTTT	CASSLTAANTEAFF
-	-	TRBJ2-7	TRBV6-6	12	TGTGCCAGCAGTTACTCCTTGTACGAGCAGTACTTC	CASSYSLYEQYF
TRBD2	-	TRBJ2-1	TRBV4-1	19	TGCGCCAGCAGCCAAGGAAGACTGTTTGGTAGCGGGGATTACAATGAGCAGTTCTTC	CASSQGRLFGSGDYNEQFF
-	-	TRBJ2-7	TRBV6-1	13	TGTGCCAGCAGTGGGGAAGGGGAACGCGAGCAGTACTTC	CASSGEGEREQYF
TRBD2	-	TRBJ2-1	TRBV19	19	TGTGCCAGTAGTCTAAGAGGACTAGCGGGAGGTCGCTCCTACAATGAGCAGTTCTTC	CASSLRGLAGGRSYNEQFF
TRBD1	-	TRBJ2-7	TRBV10-3	14	TGTGCCACCTTCGAAGGGGGCATCTCCTACGAGCAGTACTTC	CATFEGGISYEQYF
-	-	TRBJ2-2	TRBV9	15	TGTGCCACCACCGGGTGGGCCAGGGACACCGGGGAGCTGTTTTTT	CATTGWARDTGELFF
-	-	TRBJ1-1	TRBV28	15	TGTGCCAGCAGTTTCAGAGGGCACATGGTCACTGAAGCTTTCTTT	CASSFRGHMVTEAFF
-	-	TRBJ1-2	TRBV28	12	TGTGCCAGCGAGATGGCAGACTATGGCTACGCCTTC	CASEMADYGYAF
-	few	TRBJ1-1	TRBV7-2	13	TGTGCCAGCAGCTTACAGGGTGGAGATGAAGCTTTCTTT	CASSLQGGDEAFF
TRBD2	medium-sized	TRBJ2-3	TRBV9	17	TGTGCCAGCAGCTTCTATGGACTAGCGGGAGGGGAGGATACGCAGTATTTT	CASSFYGLAGGEDTQYF
-	-	TRBJ1-2	TRBV25-1	14	TGTGCCAGCAGTGTCCTGGGGGGTTCGGATGGCTACACCTTC	CASSVLGGSDGYTF
-	-	TRBJ1-1	TRBV10-3	13	TGTGCCATCAGTGAGTCCCCGAACACTGAAGCTTTCTTT	CAISESPNTEAFF
TRBD2	-	TRBJ2-3	TRBV5-4	16	TGTGCCAGCAGCCTTGGGACTAGCAAGGGCCAAGATACGCAGTATTTT	CASSLGTSKGQDTQYF
-	-	TRBJ2-2	TRBV19	16	TGTGCCAGTAGGAGGGGTAGCAGCCGTGCCCCCGGGGAGCTGTTTTTT	CASRRGSSRAPGELFF
TRBD1	once	TRBJ2-6	TRBV7-2	21	TGTGCCAGCAGCTTAGCAAGCAACACCGGGACAGGGGCAAGTGGGGCCAACGTCCTGACTTTC	CASSLASNTGTGASGANVLTF
-	-	TRBJ2-3	TRBV11-2	13	TGTGCCAGCAGCGGACTACGGGGGGATACGCAGTATTTT	CASSGLRGDTQYF
-	-	TRBJ2-1	TRBV23-1	15	TGCGCCAGCAGTCAATTCGCAGGTTCCTACAATGAGCAGTTCTTC	CASSQFAGSYNEQFF
-	-	TRBJ2-5	TRBV7-2	14	TGTGCCAGCAGCTTAGTTGGGGGTGGGGAGACCCAGTACTTC	CASSLVGGGETQYF
-	-	TRBJ2-3	TRBV7-2	14	TGTGCCAGCAGCCCTTTTGGAGCCACAGATACGCAGTATTTT	CASSPFGATDTQYF
-	-	TRBJ2-5	TRBV10-3	14	TGTGCCATCAGTGAGTCGCCGATCCAAGAGACCCAGTACTTC	CAISESPIQETQYF
-	-	TRBJ2-7	TRBV15	12	TGTGCCACCAGCAGAGATTGGATGGGGCAGTACTTC	CATSRDWMGQYF
-	once	TRBJ1-1	TRBV7-2	13	TGTGCCAGCAGGCGGGGTTGGAACACTGAAGCTTTCTTT	CASRRGWNTEAFF
TRBD2	few	TRBJ2-5	TRBV7-2	13	TGTGCCAGCAGCTTAATGGGGGGGGAGACCCAGTACTTC	CASSLMGGETQYF
-	-	TRBJ2-3	TRBV16	15	TGTGCCAGCAGCCAATCCCGGCAGGGCACAGATACGCAGTATTTT	CASSQSRQGTDTQYF
-	-	TRBJ1-1	TRBV5-1	15	TGCGCCAGCAGTCGCACGCAGGGGTTGAACACTGAAGCTTTCTTT	CASSRTQGLNTEAFF
-	-	TRBJ1-2	TRBV6-1	15	TGTGCCAGCAACCCTGGGAGTAGTAATTGGTATGGCTACACCTTC	CASNPGSSNWYGYTF
TRBD2	-	TRBJ2-7	TRBV28	15	TGTGCCAGCAGTCCCCAGACTAGCGGGAGCTTCGAGCAGTACTTC	CASSPQTSGSFEQYF
-	-	TRBJ2-2	TRBV19	15	TGTGCCAGTAGTATGCTTAGCGGAAACACCGGGGAGCTGTTTTTT	CASSMLSGNTGELFF
TRBD2	-	TRBJ2-1	TRBV19	15	TGTGCCAGTACTGGCGGTAGTAGCGGGACCAATGAGCAGTTCTTC	CASTGGSSGTNEQFF
TRBD1	-	TRBJ2-1	TRBV19	16	TGTGCCAGTAGTACCACTAGGACAGGGCGGATCAATGAGCAGTTCTTC	CASSTTRTGRINEQFF